The 18 T cell receptor beta chains below were found in one sample sequenced in a study of control samples from healthy donors and cancer patients. The data were produced by immunoSEQ multiplex PCR, yet TCRdb's version contains in-frame clones alone and is incomplete. The table records about 130,000 clones, approximately 92% of them present only once. The source material was PBMCs. The receptors shown here come from a man older than 75 with head and neck cancer.

The CDR3 protein is CASSGGTPVYEQYF. The CDR3 DNA reads as TGTGCCAGCAGTGGCGGGACACCCGTCTACGAGCAGTACTTC. This chain uses TRBV27 with TRBJ2-7; D may correspond to TRBD1 or TRBD2 (6 bases each). CDR3 length equals 14 residues. Between the trimmed V and J ends, which lost 5 bases and 3 bases, there was a span of 14 bases. Germline values: CDR1 MNHEY, CDR2 SMNVEV (reference sequence).

The chain links TRBV5-4 to TRBJ2-5, with TRBD1 matching 7 bases. Germline CDR1 reads SGHNT; CDR2 reads YYREEE (reference sequence). The J segment lost 5 bases and the V segment lost 3 bases, leaving 10 bases of the junction unmatched. The CDR3 contains 15 residues. CDR3 protein: CASSSEGQRIETQYF. CDR3 sequence (DNA): TGTGCCAGCAGCTCCGAGGGACAGCGTATCGAGACCCAGTACTTC.

This chain joins TRBV5-1 and TRBJ1-1, with 7 bases lining up with TRBD1. The germline gives CDR1 SGHRS, CDR2 YFSETQ. V shed 3 bases and J 7 bases; nucleotides not matched to a gene: 6. The CDR3 has 13 residues. CDR3 nucleotides: TGCGCCAGCAGCTCAGGGACAGCCCGTGAAGCTTTCTTT. It yields the protein CASSSGTAREAFF.

The chain is built from TRBV5-5 and TRBJ2-1; 7 bases map to TRBD2. The CDR3 is made up of 15 amino acids. Trimming at V came to 4 bases and at J to 3 bases, leaving 7 bases not matched to a gene. Germline CDR1 is SGHKS and CDR2 is YYEKEE (reference sequence). The CDR3 here is CASSVNGGNYNEQFF. In nucleotides, the CDR3 is TGTGCCAGCAGCGTAAACGGGGGGAACTACAATGAGCAGTTCTTC.

The chain couples TRBV5-6 to TRBJ2-1; D ambiguous. V lost 0 bases and J lost 9, with 16 bases in between. CDR1 and CDR2 from the germline V gene are SGHDT and YYEEEE. This CDR3 spans 15 amino acids. CDR3 residues: CASSLGRANWGEQFF. The CDR3 DNA reads as TGTGCCAGCAGCTTGGGAAGGGCTAATTGGGGTGAGCAGTTCTTC.

The V call is TRBV7-6, the J call TRBJ1-5, with D possibly TRBD1 on 5 matching bases. Germline V gene lookup returns CDR1 SGHVS and CDR2 FNYEAQ. Trimming left V 3 bases short and J 4 bases short, with 7 bases between. The length of the CDR3 is 13 residues. The CDR3 reads CASSLQGNQPQHF. The CDR3 DNA follows: TGTGCCAGCAGCTTGCAGGGAAATCAGCCCCAGCATTTT.

J is TRBJ1-2 and V is TRBV5-1; D may be TRBD1 (5 bases). V gave up 1 base and J gave up 7 bases, with 17 bases separating them. CDR3 length equals 15 residues. Per germline, CDR1 SGHRS and CDR2 YFSETQ. The CDR3 DNA follows: TGCGCCAGCAGCTTGTTGCAGGGTGGGGGAGTTGGCTACACCTTC. This encodes CASSLLQGGGVGYTF.

J is TRBJ2-1 and V is TRBV5-1; possible D gene TRBD1, 6 bases. Germline V gene data show CDR1 as SGHRS and CDR2 as YFSETQ. V was trimmed by 4 bases and J by 7 bases, leaving 24 bases between them. The CDR3 length is 17 residues. For the CDR3, the DNA is TGCGCCAGCAGCCCACACAGGGAATCGAGGATGGGAAATGAGCAGTTCTTC. The encoded protein is CASSPHRESRMGNEQFF.

This clone was counted a single time. V is TRBV5-5 and J is TRBJ1-2; D gene ambiguous. The V and J ends lost 4 bases and 1 base respectively, with 8 bases between them. This CDR3 region has 13 residues. The germline V gene has CDR1 SGHKS and CDR2 YYEKEE (reference sequence). CDR3 DNA sequence: TGTGCCAGCAGCACGGGCCGTAACTATGGCTACACCTTC. It encodes CASSTGRNYGYTF.

The genes are TRBV6-6 and TRBJ2-5; no firm D call. V dropped 4 bases and J dropped 7 bases, with 7 bases sitting between them. CDR3 size: 11 residues. CDR1 is MNHNY, CDR2 SVGAGI, per germline (reference sequence). The CDR3 DNA reads as TGTGCCAGCAGTTCCTCGAGGACCCAGTACTTC. It translates to CASSSSRTQYF.

The chain combines TRBV4-1 with TRBJ2-2, with D perhaps TRBD1 (6 bases). The CDR3 is 16 residues long. Per the germline V gene, CDR1 is MGHRA and CDR2 is YSYEKL. Deletions cut 2 bases from V and 3 bases from J, with 13 bases between. DNA of the CDR3: TGCGCCAGCAGCCAAACAGGGTTGAGGGACACCGGGGAGCTGTTTTTT. As protein: CASSQTGLRDTGELFF.

This clone appeared once. The chain combines TRBV2 with TRBJ2-1, with TRBD2 as a possible D gene (5 bases). The CDR3 is 11 amino acids. The ends were cut back, 1 base at V and 16 bases at J, with 11 bases in the middle. Germline lookup yields CDR1 SNHLY and CDR2 FYNNEI. CDR3 residues: CASSEGGEEFF. CDR3 DNA sequence: TGTGCCAGCAGTGAAGGGGGAGAGGAATTCTTC.

In DNA, the CDR3 is TGCGCCAGCAGTGCCATGGCAGCCATGAACACTGAAGCTTTCTTT. Encoded protein: CASSAMAAMNTEAFF. The gene calls are TRBV10-1 and TRBJ1-1; D is unresolved. Germline CDR1 reads WNHNN; CDR2 reads SYGVQD (reference sequence). The CDR3 consists of 15 residues. V gave up 4 bases and J gave up 0 bases, with 12 bases separating them.

V and J are TRBV5-5 and TRBJ2-3, with TRBD2 matching 8 bases. Germline-derived CDR1 and CDR2 are SGHKS and YYEKEE (reference sequence). The length of the CDR3 is 17 residues. The V gene end was trimmed by 2 bases and the J gene end by 7 bases; junction bases not matched to a gene: 15. The CDR3 DNA reads TGTGCCAGCAGCTTAACGTGGCGGGGGGCACTCGGTAATACGCAGTATTTT. As protein: CASSLTWRGALGNTQYF.

The CDR3 loop is CASSPLGQTENTGELFF. In nucleotides, the CDR3 is TGTGCCAGCTCACCGCTCGGACAGACCGAGAACACCGGGGAGCTGTTTTTT. The chain links TRBV18 to TRBJ2-2, with TRBD1 as a possible D gene (6 bases). The CDR3 runs 17 residues. Germline CDR1 KGHSH, CDR2 LQKENI. V shed 3 bases and J shed 1 base, with 15 bases lying between them.

V gene TRBV9 combines with J gene TRBJ1-1, with D unclear. Germline-derived CDR1 and CDR2 are SGDLS and YYNGEE. The CDR3 is 13 amino acids. Trimming pared 2 bases from V and 3 bases from J, leaving 8 bases between. CDR3 nucleotide sequence: TGTGCCAGCAGCGTCGGGGATTACACTGAAGCTTTCTTT. The encoded protein is CASSVGDYTEAFF.

The V gene is TRBV6-6, the J gene TRBJ1-1, with TRBD1 identical over 7 bases. This CDR3 comprises 13 residues. V was pared by 5 bases and J by 1 base, with 1 base of the junction left unmatched. From germline, CDR1 is MNHNY and CDR2 SVGAGI (reference sequence). The CDR3 sequence: CASSNRGNTEAFF. CDR3 nucleotide sequence: TGTGCCAGCAGTAACAGGGGGAACACTGAAGCTTTCTTT.

V usage is TRBV20-1 and J usage is TRBJ2-5; the D gene is possibly TRBD2 (5 bases). The CDR3 is 11 amino acids. Germline lookup yields CDR1 DFQATT and CDR2 SNEGSKA (reference sequence). The CDR3 loop is CSPEGQETQYF. The CDR3, as DNA: TGCAGCCCCGAGGGCCAAGAGACCCAGTACTTC.